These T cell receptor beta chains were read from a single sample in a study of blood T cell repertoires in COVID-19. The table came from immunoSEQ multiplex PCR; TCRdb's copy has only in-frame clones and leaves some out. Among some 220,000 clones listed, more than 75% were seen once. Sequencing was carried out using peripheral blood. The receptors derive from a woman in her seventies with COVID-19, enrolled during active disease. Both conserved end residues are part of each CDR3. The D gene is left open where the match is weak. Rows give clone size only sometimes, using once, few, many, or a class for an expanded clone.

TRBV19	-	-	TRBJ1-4	TGTGCCAGTAGTGCCGGGAGGATAACTAATGAAAAACTGTTTTTT	CASSAGRITNEKLFF
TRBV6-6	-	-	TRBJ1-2	TGTGCCAGCAGTTCGGATGCTAGTGGCTACACCTTC	CASSSDASGYTF
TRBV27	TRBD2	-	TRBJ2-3	TGTGCCAGCAGTTTTGGGACTAGCGGTACAGATACGCAGTATTTT	CASSFGTSGTDTQYF
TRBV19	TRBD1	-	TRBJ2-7	TGTGCCAGTAGCCTAAGGGGGCAGTCCTCCTACGAGCAGTACTTC	CASSLRGQSSYEQYF
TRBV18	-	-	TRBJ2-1	TGTGCCAGCTCACCACTAATGAGCAATGAGCAGTTCTTC	CASSPLMSNEQFF
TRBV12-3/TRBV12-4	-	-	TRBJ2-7	TGTGCCAGCAGTGGGGACAAGTTCTACGAGCAGTACTTC	CASSGDKFYEQYF
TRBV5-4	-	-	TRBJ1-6	TGTGCCAGCAGCCCACTGCCCGACGTGACAGCCTCACCCCTCCACTTT	CASSPLPDVTASPLHF
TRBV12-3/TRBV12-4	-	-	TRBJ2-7	TGTGCCAGCGGAGCCGGGGTAGATCACGAGCAGTACTTC	CASGAGVDHEQYF
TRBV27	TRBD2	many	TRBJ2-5	TGTGCCGGGGGACAGGGACAGCGTAGCGGGAGGGCGGATGAGACCCAGTACTTC	CAGGQGQRSGRADETQYF
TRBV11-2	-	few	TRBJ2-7	TGTGCCAGCAGGTTCTCCGAGGGAGTTCTCGAGCAGTACTTC	CASRFSEGVLEQYF
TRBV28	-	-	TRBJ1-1	TGTGCCAGCAGTTTGAGCCAGGGGAACACTGAAGCTTTCTTT	CASSLSQGNTEAFF
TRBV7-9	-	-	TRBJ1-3	TGTGCCAGCAGCTTAGCGTCCACTGGAAACACCATATATTTT	CASSLASTGNTIYF
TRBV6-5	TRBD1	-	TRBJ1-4	TGTGCCAGCAGTTCCCCCGGGACAGGGAATGAAAAACTGTTTTTT	CASSSPGTGNEKLFF